This T cell receptor beta chain was captured in a study of blood T cell repertoires in COVID-19. As for the study in general: Samples came from the United States, Italy and Spain, spanning acute and convalescent COVID-19. In each case, the material was cDNA or gDNA derived from T cells, B-cell-depleted T cells, or PBMCs.

How the authors handled the data: Estimated nucleated cell counts came from reference gene primer amplification. Produced via immunoSEQ multiplex PCR; TCRdb's table is partial and in-frame only. The D gene and trimming were derived from the DNA, and the V and J assignments and clone size from that table. The sample consists of fewer than 250,000 clones, 83% of them appearing once. Germline V gene lookup returns CDR1 SGHTA and CDR2 FQGTGA. After removal of 3 bases from V and 8 bases from J, the junction contained 12 bases not matched to a gene. The CDR3 loop spans 16 amino acids. The material sequenced was peripheral blood. This sequence was found in a woman between 50 and 59 years old with acute or convalescent COVID-19. The chain carries TRBV7-3 and TRBJ2-1, with 8 bases fitting TRBD2. The CDR3 reads CASSFQGTSTGHEQFF. DNA of the CDR3: TGTGCCAGCAGCTTCCAAGGGACTAGTACCGGCCATGAGCAGTTCTTC. Full variable domain (remainder filled in from reference TRBV7-3 and TRBJ2-1): GAGVSQTPSNKVTEKGKYVELRCDPISGHTALYWYRQSLGQGPEFLIYFQGTGAADDSGLPNDRFFAVRPEGSVSTLKIQRTERGDSAVYLCASSFQGTSTGHEQFFGPGTRLTVL.